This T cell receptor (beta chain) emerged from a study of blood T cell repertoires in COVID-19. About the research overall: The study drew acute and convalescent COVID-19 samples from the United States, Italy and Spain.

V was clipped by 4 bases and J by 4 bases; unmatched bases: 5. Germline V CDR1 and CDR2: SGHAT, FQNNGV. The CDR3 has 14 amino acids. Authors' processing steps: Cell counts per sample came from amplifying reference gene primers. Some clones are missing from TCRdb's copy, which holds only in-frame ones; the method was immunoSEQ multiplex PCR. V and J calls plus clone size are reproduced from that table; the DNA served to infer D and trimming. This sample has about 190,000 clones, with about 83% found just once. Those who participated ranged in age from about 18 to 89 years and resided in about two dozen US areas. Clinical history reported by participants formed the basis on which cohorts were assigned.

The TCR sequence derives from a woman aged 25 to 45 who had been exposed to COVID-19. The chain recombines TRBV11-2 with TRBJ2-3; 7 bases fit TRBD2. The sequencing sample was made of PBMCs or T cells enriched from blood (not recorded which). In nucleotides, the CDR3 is TGTGCCAGCAGCTCCCCGGGGGGAGCAGATACGCAGTATTTT. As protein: CASSSPGGADTQYF.